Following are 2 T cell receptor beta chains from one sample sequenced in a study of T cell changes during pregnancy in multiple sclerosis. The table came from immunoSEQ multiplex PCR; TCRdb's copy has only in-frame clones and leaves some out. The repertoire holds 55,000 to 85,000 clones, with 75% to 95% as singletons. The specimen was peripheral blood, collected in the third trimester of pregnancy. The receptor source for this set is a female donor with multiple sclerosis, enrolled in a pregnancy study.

The CDR3 region is CASSLEQGGDEQYF. The DNA of the CDR3 is TGTGCCAGCAGCTTAGAACAGGGAGGGGACGAGCAGTACTTC. The chain carries TRBV11-2 and TRBJ2-7; a possible D gene is TRBD2 (7 bases). The CDR3 length is 14 residues. The germline CDR1 and CDR2 sequences are SGHAT and FQNNGV. Trimming took off 0 bases at V and 5 bases at J, with 11 bases between the two ends.

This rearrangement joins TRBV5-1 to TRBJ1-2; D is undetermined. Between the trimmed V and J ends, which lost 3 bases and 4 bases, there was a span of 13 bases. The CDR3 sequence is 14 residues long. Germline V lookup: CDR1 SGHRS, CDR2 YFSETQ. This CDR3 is CASSSTEVTYGYTF. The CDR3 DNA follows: TGCGCCAGCAGCTCGACGGAGGTAACCTATGGCTACACCTTC.